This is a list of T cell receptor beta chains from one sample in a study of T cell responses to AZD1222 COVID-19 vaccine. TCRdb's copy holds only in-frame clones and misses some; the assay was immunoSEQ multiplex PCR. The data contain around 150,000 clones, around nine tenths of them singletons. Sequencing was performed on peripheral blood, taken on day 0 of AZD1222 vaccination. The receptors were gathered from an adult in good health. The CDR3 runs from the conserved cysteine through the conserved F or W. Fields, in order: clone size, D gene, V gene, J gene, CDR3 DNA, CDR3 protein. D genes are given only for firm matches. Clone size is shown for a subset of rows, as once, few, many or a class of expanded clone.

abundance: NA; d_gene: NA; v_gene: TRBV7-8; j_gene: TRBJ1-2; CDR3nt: TGTGCCAGCAGCTTAGGGCAGGGCGCTACAGGCGGCTACACCTTC; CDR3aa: CASSLGQGATGGYTF
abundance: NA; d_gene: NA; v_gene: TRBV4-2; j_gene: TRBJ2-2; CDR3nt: TGTGCCAGCAGCCTCGGCAAACGGAGGGTGGGGGGCACCGGGGAGCTGTTTTTT; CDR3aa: CASSLGKRRVGGTGELFF
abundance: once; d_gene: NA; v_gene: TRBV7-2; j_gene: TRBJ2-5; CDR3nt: TGTGCCAGCACCTCCTACTTAGAAGAGACCCAGTACTTC; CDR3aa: CASTSYLEETQYF
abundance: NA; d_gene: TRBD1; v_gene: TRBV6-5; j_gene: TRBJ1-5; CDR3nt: TGTGCCAGCGCCAGGGACAGGGTTAATCAGCCCCAGCATTTT; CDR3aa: CASARDRVNQPQHF
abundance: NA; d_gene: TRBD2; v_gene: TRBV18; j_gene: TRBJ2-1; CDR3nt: TGTGCCAGCTCAGCCGGGACTAGCGGACACAATGAGCAGTTCTTC; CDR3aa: CASSAGTSGHNEQFF
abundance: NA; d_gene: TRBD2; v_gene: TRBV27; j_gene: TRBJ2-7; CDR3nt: TGTGCCAGCAGTTCGTCCCAGGCACGACTAGCGGGGAGAAGCTCCTACGAGCAGTACTTC; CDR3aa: CASSSSQARLAGRSSYEQYF
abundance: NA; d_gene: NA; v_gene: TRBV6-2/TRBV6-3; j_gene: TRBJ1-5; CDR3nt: TGTGCCAGCAGTTCGGGAGAATATAGCAATCAGCCCCAGCATTTT; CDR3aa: CASSSGEYSNQPQHF
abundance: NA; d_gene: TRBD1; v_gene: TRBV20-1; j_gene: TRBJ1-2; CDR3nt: TGCAGTGCTAGTGGGGCAGGGGGATTGTATGGCTACACCTTC; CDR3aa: CSASGAGGLYGYTF
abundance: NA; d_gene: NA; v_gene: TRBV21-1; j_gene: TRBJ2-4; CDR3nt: TGTGCCAGCAGCAATTGCAAGGACGGGAGGGCCGGAAGTGACATTCAGTACTTC; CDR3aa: CASSNCKDGRAGSDIQYF
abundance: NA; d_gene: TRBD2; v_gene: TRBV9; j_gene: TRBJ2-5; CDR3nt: TGTGCCAGCAGCTACCGGGGGGGTGAAAGGGAGACCCAGTACTTC; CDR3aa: CASSYRGGERETQYF
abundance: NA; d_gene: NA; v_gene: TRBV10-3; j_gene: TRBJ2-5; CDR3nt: TGTGCCATCAGTGAGTCGAATAGCGTGGAGACCCAGTACTTC; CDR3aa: CAISESNSVETQYF
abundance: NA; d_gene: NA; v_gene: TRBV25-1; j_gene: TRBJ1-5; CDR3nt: TGTGCCAGCAGTGAATTGAATAGCAATCAGCCCCAGCATTTT; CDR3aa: CASSELNSNQPQHF
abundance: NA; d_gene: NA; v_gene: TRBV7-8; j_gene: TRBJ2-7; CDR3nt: TGTGCCAGCAGCGAGACGGGAATGGGTCCTGCCTACGAGCAGTACTTC; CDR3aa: CASSETGMGPAYEQYF
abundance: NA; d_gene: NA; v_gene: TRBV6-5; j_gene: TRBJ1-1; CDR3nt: TGTGCCAGCAGTTACACAATCAGCCCTGGCGCTGAAGCTTTCTTT; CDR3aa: CASSYTISPGAEAFF
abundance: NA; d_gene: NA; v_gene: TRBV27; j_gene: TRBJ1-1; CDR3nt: TGTGCCGGCTGGTCGGGCAGGCCGAACACTGAAGCTTTCTTT; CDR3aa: CAGWSGRPNTEAFF
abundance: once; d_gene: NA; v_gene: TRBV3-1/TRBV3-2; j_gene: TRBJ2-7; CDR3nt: TGTGCCAGCAGCCAAGATTTTACCGAGCAGTACTTC; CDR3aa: CASSQDFTEQYF
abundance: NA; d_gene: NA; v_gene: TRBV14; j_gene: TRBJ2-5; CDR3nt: TGTGCCAGCAGCGGGGTCGTCAGAGAGACCCAGTACTTC; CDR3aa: CASSGVVRETQYF
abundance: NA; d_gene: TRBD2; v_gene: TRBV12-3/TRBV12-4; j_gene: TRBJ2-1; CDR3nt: TGTGCCAGCAGTTTAAGTGGGACTAAGCAGTTCTTC; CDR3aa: CASSLSGTKQFF
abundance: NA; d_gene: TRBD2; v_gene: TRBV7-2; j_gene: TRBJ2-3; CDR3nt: TGTGCCAGCAGCTTCCGCGGGAGGGCCGCAGATACGCAGTATTTT; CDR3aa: CASSFRGRAADTQYF
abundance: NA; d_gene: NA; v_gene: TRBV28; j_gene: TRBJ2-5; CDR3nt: TGTGCCAGCAGTGGACAGCAAGAGACCCAGTACTTC; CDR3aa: CASSGQQETQYF
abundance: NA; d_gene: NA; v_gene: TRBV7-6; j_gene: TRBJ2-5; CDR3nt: TGTGCCAGCAGCGGCAGGGCAGGCCTACAAGAGACCCAGTACTTC; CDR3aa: CASSGRAGLQETQYF
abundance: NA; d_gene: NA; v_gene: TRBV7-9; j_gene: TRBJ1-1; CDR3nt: TGTGCCAGCAGCTTCCTGGGCGTTGAAGCTTTCTTT; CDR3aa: CASSFLGVEAFF
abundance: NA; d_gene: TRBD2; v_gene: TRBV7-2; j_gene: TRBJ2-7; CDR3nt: TGTGCCAGCAGCGTCGGACTAGCGGGACTCCAATACGAGCAGTACTTC; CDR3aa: CASSVGLAGLQYEQYF
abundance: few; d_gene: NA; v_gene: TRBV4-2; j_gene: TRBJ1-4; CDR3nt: TGTGCCAGCACCCGCCGCACGGGGGTTCCCCTAAGCGAAAAACTGTTTTTT; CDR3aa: CASTRRTGVPLSEKLFF
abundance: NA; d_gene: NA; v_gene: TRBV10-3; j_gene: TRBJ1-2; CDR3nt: TGTGCCATCAGGGGTGGGATTACTAACTATGGCTACACCTTC; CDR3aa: CAIRGGITNYGYTF
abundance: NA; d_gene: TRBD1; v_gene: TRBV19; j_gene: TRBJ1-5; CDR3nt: TGTGCCAGTAGGGACAGGGATCGGCCCCAGCATTTT; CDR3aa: CASRDRDRPQHF
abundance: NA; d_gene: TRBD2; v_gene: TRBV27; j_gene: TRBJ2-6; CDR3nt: TGTGCCAGCATGGCGGGAGCCTCTTCTGGGGCCAACGTCCTGACTTTC; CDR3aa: CASMAGASSGANVLTF
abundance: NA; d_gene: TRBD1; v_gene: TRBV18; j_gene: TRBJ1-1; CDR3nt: TGTGCCAGCTCACCCATACTCCGGGACAGGGGGCTCGGAGCTGAAGCTTTCTTT; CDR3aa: CASSPILRDRGLGAEAFF
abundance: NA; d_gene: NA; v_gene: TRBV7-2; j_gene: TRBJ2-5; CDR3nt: TGTGCCAGCAGCGCTCTAGGAGGAACACAAGAGACCCAGTACTTC; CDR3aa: CASSALGGTQETQYF
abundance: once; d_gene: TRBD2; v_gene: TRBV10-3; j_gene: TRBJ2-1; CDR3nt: TGTGCCATCAGTGACCGAACTAGCGGGGGGAATGAGCAGTTCTTC; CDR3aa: CAISDRTSGGNEQFF
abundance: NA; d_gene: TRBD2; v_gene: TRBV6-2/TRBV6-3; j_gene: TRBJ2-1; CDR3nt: TGTGCCAGCAGTAACGGACTAGCGGGGGATGAGCAGTTCTTC; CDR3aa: CASSNGLAGDEQFF
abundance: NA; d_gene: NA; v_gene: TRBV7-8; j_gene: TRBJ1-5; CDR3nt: TGTGCCAGCAGCTTAACAGGGAACAGCAATCAGCCCCAGCATTTT; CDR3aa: CASSLTGNSNQPQHF
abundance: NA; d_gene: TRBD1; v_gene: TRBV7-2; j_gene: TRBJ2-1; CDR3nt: TGTGCCAGCAGCACAGGGGGTTACTACAATGAGCAGTTCTTC; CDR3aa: CASSTGGYYNEQFF
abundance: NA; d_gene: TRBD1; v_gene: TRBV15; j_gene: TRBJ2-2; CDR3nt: TGTGCCACCAGCCGGGACAGCTCGAACACCGGGGAGCTGTTTTTT; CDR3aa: CATSRDSSNTGELFF
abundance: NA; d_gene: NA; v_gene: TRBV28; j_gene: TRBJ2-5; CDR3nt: TGTGCCAGCAGTCTCGCCCCGGGGGAGTACCAAGAGACCCAGTACTTC; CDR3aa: CASSLAPGEYQETQYF
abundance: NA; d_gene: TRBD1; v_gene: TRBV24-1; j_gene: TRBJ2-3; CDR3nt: TGTGCCACCAGTGATTCCGGGACAGGGGGAAGAGATACGCAGTATTTT; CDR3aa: CATSDSGTGGRDTQYF
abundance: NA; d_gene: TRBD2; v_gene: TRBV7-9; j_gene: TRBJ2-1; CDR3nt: TGTGCCAGCAGCTCCCCGGCGGGGGATGAGCAGTTCTTC; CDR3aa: CASSSPAGDEQFF
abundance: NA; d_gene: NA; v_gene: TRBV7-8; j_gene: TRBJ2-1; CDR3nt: TGTGCCAGCATCCAACAGGGCAGCAATGAGCAGTTCTTC; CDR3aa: CASIQQGSNEQFF
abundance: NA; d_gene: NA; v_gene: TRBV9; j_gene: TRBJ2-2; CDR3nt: TGTGCCAGCAGCGTAGGGGACACCGGGGAGCTGTTTTTT; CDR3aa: CASSVGDTGELFF
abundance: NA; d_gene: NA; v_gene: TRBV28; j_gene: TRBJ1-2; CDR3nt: TGTGCCAGCAGTTCCGCTATTGATGGCTACACCTTC; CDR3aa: CASSSAIDGYTF
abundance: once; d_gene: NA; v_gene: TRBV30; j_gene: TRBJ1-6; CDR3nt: TGTGCCTGGAGTAAGGGCAGCCGAAAAATACCCCTCCACTTT; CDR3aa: CAWSKGSRKIPLHF
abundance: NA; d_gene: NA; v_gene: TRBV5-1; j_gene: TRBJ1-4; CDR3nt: TGCGCCAGCAGCGCGGACGGAAGAGGTGAAAAACTGTTTTTT; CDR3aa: CASSADGRGEKLFF
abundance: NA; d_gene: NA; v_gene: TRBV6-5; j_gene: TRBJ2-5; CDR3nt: TGTGCCAGCAGACGGCACCAAGAGACCCAGTACTTC; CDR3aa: CASRRHQETQYF
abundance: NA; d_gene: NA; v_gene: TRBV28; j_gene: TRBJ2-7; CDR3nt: TGTGCCAGCAGTGAGATAGTCTACGAGCAGTACTTC; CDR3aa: CASSEIVYEQYF
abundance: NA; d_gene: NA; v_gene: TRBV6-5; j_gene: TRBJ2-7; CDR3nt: TGTGCCAGCAGGGGCCCACTGTACGAGCAGTACTTC; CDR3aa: CASRGPLYEQYF
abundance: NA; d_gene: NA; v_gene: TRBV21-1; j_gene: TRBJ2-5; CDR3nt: TGTGCCAGCGGCGAAGAGACCCAGTACTTC; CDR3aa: CASGEETQYF
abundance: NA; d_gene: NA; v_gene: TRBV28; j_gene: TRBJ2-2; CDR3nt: TGTGCCAGCAGTTTATGGGACTTGTCGACCACCGGGGAGCTGTTTTTT; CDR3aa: CASSLWDLSTTGELFF
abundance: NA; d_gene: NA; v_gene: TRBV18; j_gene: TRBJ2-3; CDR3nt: TGTGCCAGCTCAGGAAACCAGGGGACAGATACGCAGTATTTT; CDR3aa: CASSGNQGTDTQYF
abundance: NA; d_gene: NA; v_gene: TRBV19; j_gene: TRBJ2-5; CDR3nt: TGTGCCAGTAGTAGTTCTTCGGAGACCCAGTACTTC; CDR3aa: CASSSSSETQYF